This paragraph reports one T cell receptor beta chain. Though nominally healthy at sampling, donors likely had unrecorded immune exposures. This sample was taken from a study of cytomegalovirus exposure and HLA in healthy donors. The PCR had 60 Vbeta and 13 Jbeta primers. Produced via immunoSEQ multiplex PCR; TCRdb's table is partial and in-frame only. Here the sample spans 97,000 or so clones, around 68% being singletons. The specimen was PBMCs. This receptor was identified in a human donor in good health.

The CDR3 nucleotides read TGCGCCAGCAGCCCGAACCCGACTGTGACCGGGGAGCTGTTTTTT. Its translation is CASSPNPTVTGELFF. The V call is TRBV5-1, the J call TRBJ2-2, with unresolved D. The V end lost 4 bases, the J end lost 5 bases, and 15 bases lay between the germline ends. CDR3 length: 15 residues. The germline V gene has CDR1 SGHRS and CDR2 YFSETQ.